Listed here are 5 T cell receptor beta chains from one sample, sequenced in a study of control samples from healthy donors and cancer patients. Assay: immunoSEQ multiplex PCR; the TCRdb copy retains only in-frame clones and omits some. The sample lists roughly 100,000 clones, 75% to 90% occurring once. Sequenced: PBMCs. The receptors originated from a man between 60 and 75 years old with lung cancer.

The chain links TRBV19 to TRBJ2-2; 9 bases fit TRBD1. CDR3 length: 17 residues. V shed 6 bases, J shed 4 bases, and the junction held 12 bases outside the gene matches. Germline assignment: CDR1 LNHDA and CDR2 SQIVND (reference sequence). The CDR3 region is CASSVTLGTGSTGELFF. CDR3 sequence (DNA): TGTGCCAGTAGCGTTACCTTGGGGACAGGGAGCACCGGGGAGCTGTTTTTT.

The J gene is TRBJ2-1, the V gene TRBV2; 7 positions agree with TRBD1. The germline CDR1 and CDR2 sequences are SNHLY and FYNNEI. Trimming removed 7 bases from V and 6 bases from J; junction bases left unmatched: 12. The length of the CDR3 is 15 residues. The CDR3 coding sequence is TGTGCCAGCACGATCCCACAGGGGTCCCCCAATGAGCAGTTCTTC. It translates to CASTIPQGSPNEQFF.

The CDR3 loop reads CASSAIQGGHTEAFF. CDR3 DNA: TGTGCCAGCAGCGCCATACAGGGGGGACACACTGAAGCTTTCTTT. The chain has TRBV9 and TRBJ1-1; 8 bases map to TRBD1. V dropped 3 bases and J dropped 3; count of bases not matched to a gene: 7. CDR3 length equals 15 residues. CDR1 is SGDLS and CDR2 is YYNGEE in the germline V gene.

A remark on this clone: Other DNA sequences in the sample encode the same CDR3. The chain joins TRBV9 to TRBJ1-1; D is uncertain. Germline values: CDR1 SGDLS, CDR2 YYNGEE. The V end lost 2 bases, the J end lost 0 bases, and 5 bases lay between the germline ends. CDR3 length: 13 amino acids. CDR3 DNA: TGTGCCAGCAGCGTGTCACTGAACACTGAAGCTTTCTTT. Encoded protein: CASSVSLNTEAFF.

The genes are TRBV24-1 and TRBJ1-2, with unresolved D. From germline, CDR1 is KGHDR and CDR2 SFDVKD. The ends were cut back, 5 bases at V and 4 bases at J, with 13 bases in the middle. The CDR3 spans 14 residues. CDR3 loop: CATSAQDPLYGYTF. The CDR3 nucleotides read TGTGCCACCAGTGCCCAGGACCCTCTCTATGGCTACACCTTC.